One and the same sample provided the 31 T cell receptor beta chains below, sequenced in a study of cytomegalovirus exposure and HLA in healthy donors. Primers for the PCR totalled 60 Vbeta and 13 Jbeta. Repertoires were generated with immunoSEQ multiplex PCR, while TCRdb's copy carries only in-frame clones and drops some. The sample yields about 86,000 clones, around 70% seen once. Sequencing was carried out using PBMCs. The receptors shown here come from a woman aged 45-65 years in good health and CMV-seropositive.

J is TRBJ2-7 and V is TRBV14; no clear D gene. The CDR3 runs to 12 residues. Germline V gene data show CDR1 as SGHDN and CDR2 as FVKESK. The V end lost 0 bases, the J end lost 9 bases, and 9 bases lay between the germline ends. DNA for the CDR3: TGTGCCAGCAGCCAAGACCGGGTCCGGCAGTACTTC. It specifies CASSQDRVRQYF.

This clone was seen a few times. At one end the junction does not follow the germline gene, possibly because of a read error. The V and J genes are TRBV7-9 and TRBJ1-2, with D uncertain. The length of the CDR3 is 13 residues. Germline CDR1 is SEHNR and CDR2 is FQNEAQ (reference sequence). The CDR3: CSSSARREYGYTF. DNA of the CDR3: TGTTCCAGCAGCGCCAGACGGGAATATGGCTACACCTTC.

The chain recombines TRBV21-1 with TRBJ2-1; the table calls TRBD1, which could not be checked here. TRBV21-1 is noted as a pseudogene. The CDR3 spans 12 residues. CDR3 nucleotides: TGTGCCAGCAGCAAAGGGGGGCATGAGCAGTTCTTC. It is translated as CASSKGGHEQFF.

The chain is built from TRBV6-6 and TRBJ1-5; 8 bases are shared with TRBD1. CDR1 and CDR2 from the germline V gene are MNHNY and SVGAGI (reference sequence). This CDR3 is 16 amino acids long. V trimming: 5 bases; J trimming: 0 bases; junction bases outside the gene matches: 6. CDR3 in amino acids: CASSTDRAYSNQPQHF. CDR3 DNA sequence: TGTGCCAGCAGTACGGACAGGGCGTATAGCAATCAGCCCCAGCATTTT.

The chain links TRBV29-1 to TRBJ2-5; TRBD2 agrees at 10 bases. Germline V gene lookup returns CDR1 SQVTM and CDR2 ANQGSEA. Trimming at V came to 7 bases and at J to 1 base, leaving 12 bases not matched to a gene. CDR3 length: 16 amino acids. For the CDR3, the DNA is TGCAGCGGCGCTAGCGGGAGTGGGGTGGGCCAAGAGACCCAGTACTTC. It is translated as CSGASGSGVGQETQYF.

The rearrangement uses TRBV5-5 and TRBJ2-5, with 7 bases that match TRBD1. Per the germline V gene, CDR1 is SGHKS and CDR2 is YYEKEE (reference sequence). V lost 0 bases to trimming and J lost 5 bases; unmatched junction nucleotides: 10. The CDR3 has 16 residues. Here the CDR3 DNA reads TGTGCCAGCAGCTTGGGACAGGGAAGGTTCGGGGAGACCCAGTACTTC. Amino acids: CASSLGQGRFGETQYF.

The chain has TRBV28 and TRBJ1-1; 7 bases agree with TRBD1. Trimming removed 5 bases from V and 3 bases from J; junction bases left unmatched: 6. This CDR3 region has 14 residues. Germline loops: CDR1 MDHEN, CDR2 SYDVKM. CDR3 in DNA: TGTGCCAGCAGTCAAGACAGGGTGGACACTGAAGCTTTCTTT. Its protein is CASSQDRVDTEAFF.

The CDR3 DNA reads TGTGCCAGCAGTGATGGGGGCACTAATGAAAAACTGTTTTTT. Translating it yields CASSDGGTNEKLFF. V gene TRBV6-1 combines with J gene TRBJ1-4; D may be TRBD1 (6 bases). Germline V gene lookup returns CDR1 MNHNS and CDR2 SASEGT. The CDR3 totals 14 residues. V shed 3 bases and J shed 2 bases, with 7 bases lying between them.

The V gene is TRBV6-5, the J gene TRBJ2-7, with 8 positions matching TRBD2. CDR1 is MNHEY, CDR2 SVGAGI, per germline. The CDR3 extends over 15 amino acids. The V and J ends lost 6 bases and 2 bases, in that order; junction bases with no gene match: 9. The CDR3 sequence: CASSHLSGRAYEQYF. CDR3 nucleotides: TGTGCCAGCAGCCACCTTTCCGGGAGGGCCTACGAGCAGTACTTC.

The chain combines TRBV2 with TRBJ2-3, with 7 bases that match TRBD2. This CDR3 contains 12 residues. The trim removed 4 bases at V and 5 bases at J, leaving 0 bases unmatched. CDR1 SNHLY and CDR2 FYNNEI come from the germline V gene. Here the CDR3 DNA reads TGTGCCAGCAGTGGGGGGGGAGATACGCAGTATTTT. As protein: CASSGGGDTQYF. The full variable domain, rest sourced from reference TRBV2 and TRBJ2-3, is EPEVTQTPSHQVTQMGQEVILRCVPISNHLYFYWYRQILGQKVEFLVSFYNNEISEKSEIFDDQFSVERPDGSNFTLKIRSTKLEDSAMYFCASSGGGDTQYFGPGTRLTVL.

This clone was observed a single time. The chain combines TRBV7-3 with TRBJ2-1, with 7 bases identical to TRBD2. J lost 1 base, V lost 5 bases, and 8 bases had no gene match. The CDR3 loop spans 16 amino acids. The V gene's germline CDR1 is SGHTA and CDR2 FQGTGA. DNA of the CDR3: TGTGCCAGCAGCAGGACTAGTCCGGGGTCCTACAATGAGCAGTTCTTC. Translated: CASSRTSPGSYNEQFF.

The chain joins TRBV9 to TRBJ2-5; 7 positions agree with TRBD2. The V gene end was trimmed by 3 bases and the J gene end by 0 bases; junction bases not matched to a gene: 2. CDR3 length equals 14 residues. Germline V CDR1 and CDR2: SGDLS, YYNGEE. CDR3 loop: CASSGGTNQETQYF. The CDR3 DNA reads as TGTGCCAGCAGCGGGGGGACTAACCAAGAGACCCAGTACTTC.

The genes are TRBV6-4 and TRBJ2-3; D is perhaps TRBD2 (6 bases). Germline CDR1 reads MRHNA; CDR2 reads SNTAGT. Trimming stripped 2 bases from V and 0 bases from J, with 6 bases between. The CDR3 is 14 amino acids. The CDR3 DNA reads TGTGCCAGCAGTGACGGGACTAGCACAGATACGCAGTATTTT. It is translated as CASSDGTSTDTQYF.

The chain carries TRBV5-1 and TRBJ1-1; D is uncertain. CDR1 SGHRS and CDR2 YFSETQ come from the germline V gene. Trimming removed 4 bases at V and 3 bases at J, with 16 bases between. The CDR3 is 15 residues long. The CDR3 sequence: CASSVTLTQHTEAFF. In DNA, the CDR3 is TGCGCCAGCAGCGTAACGTTGACACAGCACACTGAAGCTTTCTTT. Using reference TRBV5-1 and TRBJ1-1 for the parts outside the CDR3, the full variable domain is KAGVTQTPRYLIKTRGQQVTLSCSPISGHRSVSWYQQTPGQGLQFLFEYFSETQRNKGNFPGRFSGRQFSNSRSEMNVSTLELGDSALYLCASSVTLTQHTEAFFGQGTRLTVV.

This clone has a handful of counts. The V call is TRBV29-1, the J call TRBJ2-2; a weak D match, TRBD2 (5 bases). Germline V lookup: CDR1 SQVTM, CDR2 ANQGSEA. V was pared by 7 bases and J by 4 bases, with 19 bases between. This CDR3 has 15 amino acids. Here the CDR3 reads CSGSNPREGTGELFF. CDR3 nucleotide sequence: TGCAGCGGCTCAAATCCCCGCGAGGGCACCGGGGAGCTGTTTTTT.

The chain couples TRBV6-4 to TRBJ2-3, with a weak D call TRBD1 (5 bases). This CDR3 spans 13 amino acids. The germline V gene encodes CDR1 MRHNA and CDR2 SNTAGT. Trimming shortened V by 1 base and J by 10 bases, and 12 bases separated the two germline ends. CDR3: CASSDYRTSAQYF. Here the CDR3 DNA reads TGTGCCAGCAGTGACTACAGGACCAGTGCGCAGTATTTT.

The gene calls are TRBV21-1 and TRBJ2-1; TRBD1 is taken as the D call from the table, unchecked against the DNA. TRBV21-1 is given as a pseudogene. The CDR3 spans 15 residues. CDR3: CASSPRDRVGNEQFF. CDR3 nucleotide sequence: TGTGCCAGCAGCCCCCGGGACAGGGTAGGCAATGAGCAGTTCTTC.

This chain links TRBV14 with TRBJ2-6; D is unclear. V dropped 4 bases and J dropped 4 bases, with 11 bases sitting between them. The CDR3 length is 15 residues. Per germline, CDR1 SGHDN and CDR2 FVKESK. The CDR3 loop is CASSPEIRGANVLTF. The CDR3 DNA sequence: TGTGCCAGCAGCCCTGAGATTCGAGGGGCCAACGTCCTGACTTTC.

The chain couples TRBV6-5 to TRBJ1-2; D perhaps matches TRBD1 (6 bases). The ends were cut back, 5 bases at V and 7 bases at J, with 17 bases in the middle. The germline CDR1 and CDR2 sequences are MNHEY and SVGAGI. The CDR3 loop spans 14 amino acids. CDR3 residues: CASSGAGAPLGYTF. As DNA, the CDR3 is TGTGCCAGCAGTGGGGCAGGGGCACCCCTTGGCTACACCTTC.

The rearrangement links TRBV5-1 to TRBJ2-5; 12 positions match TRBD2. CDR1 is SGHRS and CDR2 is YFSETQ in the germline V gene. This CDR3 comprises 16 residues. V dropped 0 bases and J dropped 4; count of bases not matched to a gene: 4. DNA for the CDR3: TGCGCCAGCAGCTTGGCTTCTAGCGGGAGGGGAGAGACCCAGTACTTC. This translates into CASSLASSGRGETQYF.

The chain joins TRBV4-1 to TRBJ1-2; TRBD1 matches at 7 bases. Germline V gene data show CDR1 as MGHRA and CDR2 as YSYEKL. The length of the CDR3 is 15 residues. J gave up 0 bases and V 2 bases, and 3 bases lay outside the gene matches. The CDR3 is CASSQPDRSNYGYTF. The CDR3, as DNA: TGCGCCAGCAGCCAACCGGACAGGTCTAACTATGGCTACACCTTC.

V gene TRBV5-4 combines with J gene TRBJ2-7; 11 bases are a match to TRBD2. CDR3 length equals 14 residues. Germline V gives CDR1 SGHNT, CDR2 YYREEE (reference sequence). Trimming took 4 bases from V and 7 from J; bases not matched to a gene: 7. CDR3 sequence reads: CASSLGTSGDEQYF. DNA of the CDR3: TGTGCCAGCAGCCTCGGGACTAGCGGAGATGAGCAGTACTTC. The full variable domain, rest sourced from reference TRBV5-4 and TRBJ2-7, is ETGVTQSPTHLIKTRGQQVTLRCSSQSGHNTVSWYQQALGQGPQFIFQYYREEENGRGNFPPRFSGLQFPNYSSELNVNALELDDSALYLCASSLGTSGDEQYFGPGTRLTVT.

The genes are TRBV18 and TRBJ2-1, with D perhaps matching TRBD2 (6 bases). CDR1 is KGHSH and CDR2 is LQKENI in the germline V gene. V lost 10 bases and J lost 8, with 9 bases in between. The CDR3 contains 10 residues. CDR3 nucleotide sequence: TGTGCCACCCGCGGGGATGAGCAGTTCTTC. Translated, it gives CATRGDEQFF.

This clone was seen a few times. The V gene is TRBV27, the J gene TRBJ2-1; TRBD1 might be the D (6 bases). V lost 3 bases to trimming and J lost 9 bases, with 9 bases between them. Germline V CDR1 and CDR2: MNHEY, SMNVEV (reference sequence). The CDR3 runs 12 residues. CDR3 loop: CASSLLRGEQFF. CDR3 DNA: TGTGCCAGCAGTTTGCTCAGGGGTGAGCAGTTCTTC.

CDR3 nucleotide sequence: TGTGCCAGCAGTTTGGGGGGACTAGCGGGAAAAGAGACCCAGTACTTC. Translating it yields CASSLGGLAGKETQYF. V usage is TRBV27 and J usage is TRBJ2-5, with 13 nucleotides matching TRBD2. CDR3 size: 16 residues. Germline loops: CDR1 MNHEY, CDR2 SMNVEV (reference sequence). V dropped 3 bases and J dropped 3; count of bases not matched to a gene: 4.

V gene TRBV20-1 combines with J gene TRBJ1-1; unclear D gene. V was trimmed by 4 bases and J by 6 bases, leaving 9 bases between them. CDR3 size: 11 residues. Germline V gives CDR1 DFQATT, CDR2 SNEGSKA (reference sequence). Here the CDR3 DNA reads TGCAGTGCTATTGGAGGCCCTGAAGCTTTCTTT. This gives the protein CSAIGGPEAFF.

The rearrangement joins TRBV18 to TRBJ2-5; a possible D gene is TRBD2 (6 bases). V was shortened by 3 bases and J by 4 bases, with 9 bases between the two germline ends. Germline assignment: CDR1 KGHSH and CDR2 LQKENI. The length of the CDR3 is 13 residues. The CDR3 nucleotides read TGTGCCAGCTCACCGATGGAGGGAGAGACCCAGTACTTC. It translates to CASSPMEGETQYF.

A note on this clone: Germline and junction disagree at one end, which may indicate a read error. V gene TRBV7-9 combines with J gene TRBJ1-2; the match to TRBD1 covers 8 bases. From germline, CDR1 is SEHNR and CDR2 FQNEAQ (reference sequence). This CDR3 contains 15 residues. The chain's CDR3 is CANSLVVWGQELYTF. DNA for the CDR3: TGTGCCAACAGCTTAGTGGTTTGGGGACAGGAGCTGTACACCTTC.

V gene TRBV5-6 combines with J gene TRBJ2-5; D gene unclear. Germline assignment: CDR1 SGHDT and CDR2 YYEEEE. With 1 base removed from V and 5 bases from J, the gap between germline ends came to 21 bases. The CDR3 has 17 residues. The CDR3 protein is CASSLHLRGVGLETQYF. The CDR3 DNA reads TGTGCCAGCAGCTTGCATCTCCGCGGTGTCGGTCTGGAGACCCAGTACTTC.

The chain combines TRBV29-1 with TRBJ2-7; D is perhaps TRBD1 (5 bases). Germline assignment: CDR1 SQVTM and CDR2 ANQGSEA. Trimming stripped 7 bases from V and 4 bases from J, with 11 bases between. The CDR3 loop spans 11 amino acids. CDR3 amino acids: CSATQEYEQYF. The CDR3 coding sequence is TGCAGCGCCACACAGGAATACGAGCAGTACTTC.

In this sample, this clone turned up a few times. The chain uses TRBV10-3 and TRBJ2-1, with 9 positions matching TRBD2. J was trimmed by 8 bases and V by 4 bases; bases with no gene match: 9. CDR3 size: 15 residues. The germline CDR1 and CDR2 sequences are ENHRY and SYGVKD. The chain's CDR3 is CAISGGSGSHDEQFF. The DNA for the CDR3 is TGTGCCATCAGTGGGGGTAGCGGGAGTCACGATGAGCAGTTCTTC.